This T cell receptor beta chain was profiled in a study of early T cells in non-severe SARS-CoV-2 infection. As for the study in general: Chains were not paired, and sequencing was done on bulk RNA from unsorted whole blood.

Individual cDNA molecules were tagged with unique molecular identifiers, the study reported. MiXCR, run by TCRdb on the 5' RACE reads, gives a single entry per CDR3 protein. The table has fewer than 85,000 distinct CDR3 sequences, over 9% seen once. This clonotype turned up a few times. CDR1 MNHEY and CDR2 SMNVEV come from the germline V gene (reference sequence). The V gene end was trimmed by 5 bases and the J gene end by 2 bases; junction bases not matched to a gene: 6. CDR3 length: 15 amino acids. Sequenced: whole blood. This TCR derives from an adult who was a healthcare worker with PCR-confirmed SARS-CoV-2 infection or an uninfected control (not recorded which). The chain uses TRBV27 and TRBJ2-7; 10 bases are shared with TRBD1. Here the CDR3 reads CASSPRQGATYEQYF. CDR3 in DNA: TGTGCCAGCAGTCCACGACAGGGGGCGACCTACGAGCAGTACTTC.